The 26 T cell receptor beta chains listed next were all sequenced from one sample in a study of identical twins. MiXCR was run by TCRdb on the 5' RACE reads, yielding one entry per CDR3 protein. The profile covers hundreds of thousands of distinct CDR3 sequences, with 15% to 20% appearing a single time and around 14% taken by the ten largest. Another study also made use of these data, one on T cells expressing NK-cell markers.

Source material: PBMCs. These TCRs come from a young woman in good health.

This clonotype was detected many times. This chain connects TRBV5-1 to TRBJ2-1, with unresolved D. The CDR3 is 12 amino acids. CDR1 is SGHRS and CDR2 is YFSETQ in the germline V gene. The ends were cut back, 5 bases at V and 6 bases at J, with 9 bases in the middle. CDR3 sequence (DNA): TGCGCCAGCAGTCGGCTTGGCAATGAGCAGTTCTTC. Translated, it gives CASSRLGNEQFF.

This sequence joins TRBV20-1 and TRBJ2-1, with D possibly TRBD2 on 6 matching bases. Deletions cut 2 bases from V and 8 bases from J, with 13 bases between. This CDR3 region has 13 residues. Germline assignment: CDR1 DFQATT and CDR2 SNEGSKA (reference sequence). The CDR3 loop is CSARLGGVYEQFF. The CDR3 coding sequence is TGCAGTGCTAGACTCGGCGGGGTGTATGAGCAGTTCTTC.

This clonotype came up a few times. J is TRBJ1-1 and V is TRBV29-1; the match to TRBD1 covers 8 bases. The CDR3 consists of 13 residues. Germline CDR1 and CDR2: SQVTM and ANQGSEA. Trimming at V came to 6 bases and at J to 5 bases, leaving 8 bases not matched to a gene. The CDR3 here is CSVSTGDVTEAFF. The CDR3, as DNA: TGCAGCGTGTCGACAGGGGATGTGACTGAAGCTTTCTTT.

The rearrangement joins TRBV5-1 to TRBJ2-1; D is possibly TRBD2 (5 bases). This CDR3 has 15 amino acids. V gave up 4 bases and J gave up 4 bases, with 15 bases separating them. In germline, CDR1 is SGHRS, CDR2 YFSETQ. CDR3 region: CASSPIRVAYNEQFF. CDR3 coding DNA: TGCGCCAGCAGCCCAATAAGAGTAGCGTACAATGAGCAGTTCTTC.

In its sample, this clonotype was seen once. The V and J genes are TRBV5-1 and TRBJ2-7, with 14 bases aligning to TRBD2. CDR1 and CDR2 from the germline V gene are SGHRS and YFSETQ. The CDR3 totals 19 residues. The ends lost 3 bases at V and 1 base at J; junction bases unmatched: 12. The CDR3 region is CASSWGLAGDGDFSYEQYF. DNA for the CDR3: TGCGCCAGCAGCTGGGGACTAGCGGGAGATGGGGACTTTTCCTACGAGCAGTACTTC.

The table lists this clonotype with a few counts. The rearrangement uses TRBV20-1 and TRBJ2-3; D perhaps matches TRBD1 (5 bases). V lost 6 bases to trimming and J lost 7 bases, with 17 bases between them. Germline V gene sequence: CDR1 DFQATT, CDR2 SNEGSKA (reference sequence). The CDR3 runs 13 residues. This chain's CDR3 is CSADKGGANTQYF. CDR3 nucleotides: TGCAGTGCAGACAAAGGTGGGGCCAATACGCAGTATTTT.

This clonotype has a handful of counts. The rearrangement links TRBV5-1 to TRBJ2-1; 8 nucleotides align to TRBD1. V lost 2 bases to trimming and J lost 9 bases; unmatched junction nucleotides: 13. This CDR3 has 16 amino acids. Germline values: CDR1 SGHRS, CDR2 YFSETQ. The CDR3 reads CASSLAQGAREVEQFF. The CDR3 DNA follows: TGCGCCAGCAGCTTAGCTCAGGGGGCCCGTGAGGTTGAGCAGTTCTTC.

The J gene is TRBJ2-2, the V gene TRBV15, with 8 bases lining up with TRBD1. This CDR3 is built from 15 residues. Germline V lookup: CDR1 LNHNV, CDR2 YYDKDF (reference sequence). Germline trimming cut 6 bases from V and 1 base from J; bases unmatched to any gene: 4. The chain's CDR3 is CATRSGTGNTGELFF. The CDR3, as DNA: TGTGCCACCAGGTCCGGGACAGGGAACACCGGGGAGCTGTTTTTT.

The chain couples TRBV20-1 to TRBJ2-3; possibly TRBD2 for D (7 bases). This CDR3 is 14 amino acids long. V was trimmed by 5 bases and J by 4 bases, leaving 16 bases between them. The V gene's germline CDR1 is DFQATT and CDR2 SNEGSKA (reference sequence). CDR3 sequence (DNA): TGCAGTGCTCCCCGAAGGGGGGGATCAGATACGCAGTATTTT. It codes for CSAPRRGGSDTQYF.

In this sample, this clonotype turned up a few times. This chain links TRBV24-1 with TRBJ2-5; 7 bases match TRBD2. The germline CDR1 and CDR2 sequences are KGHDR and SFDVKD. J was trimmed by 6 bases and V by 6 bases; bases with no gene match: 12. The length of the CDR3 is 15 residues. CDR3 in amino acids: CATSNPETSMKTQYF. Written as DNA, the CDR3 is TGTGCCACCAGTAATCCCGAGACTAGCATGAAGACCCAGTACTTC.

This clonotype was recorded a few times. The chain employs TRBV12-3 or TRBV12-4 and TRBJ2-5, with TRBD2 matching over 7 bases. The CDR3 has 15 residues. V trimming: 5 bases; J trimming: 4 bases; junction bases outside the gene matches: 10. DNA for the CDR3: TGTGCCAGCAGTCTCCCTTGGGGGGGAGCAGAGACCCAGTACTTC. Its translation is CASSLPWGGAETQYF.

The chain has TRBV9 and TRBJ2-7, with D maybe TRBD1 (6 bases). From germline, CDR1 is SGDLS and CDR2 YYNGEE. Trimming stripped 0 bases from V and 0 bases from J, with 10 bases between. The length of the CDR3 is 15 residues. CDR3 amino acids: CASSVGARGSYEQYF. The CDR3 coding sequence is TGTGCCAGCAGCGTAGGAGCCAGGGGCTCCTACGAGCAGTACTTC.

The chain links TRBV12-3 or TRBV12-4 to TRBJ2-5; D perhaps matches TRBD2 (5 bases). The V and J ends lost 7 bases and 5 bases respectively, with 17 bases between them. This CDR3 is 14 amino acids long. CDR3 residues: CASTRGRRAETQYF. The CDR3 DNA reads TGTGCCAGCACACGAGGGCGGCGGGCCGAGACCCAGTACTTC.

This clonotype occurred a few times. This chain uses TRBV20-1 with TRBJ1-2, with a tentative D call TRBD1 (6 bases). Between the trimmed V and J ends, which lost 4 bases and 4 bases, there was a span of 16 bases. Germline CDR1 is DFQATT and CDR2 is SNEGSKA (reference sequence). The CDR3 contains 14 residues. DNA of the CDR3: TGCAGTGCTATGGGGGGCGGTATAATCTATGGCTACACCTTC. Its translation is CSAMGGGIIYGYTF.

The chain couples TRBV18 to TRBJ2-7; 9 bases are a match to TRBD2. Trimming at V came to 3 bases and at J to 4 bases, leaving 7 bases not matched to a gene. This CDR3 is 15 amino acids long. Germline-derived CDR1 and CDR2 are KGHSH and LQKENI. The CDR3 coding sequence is TGTGCCAGCTCACCCCCCCATAGCGGGAGTTACGAGCAGTACTTC. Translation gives CASSPPHSGSYEQYF.

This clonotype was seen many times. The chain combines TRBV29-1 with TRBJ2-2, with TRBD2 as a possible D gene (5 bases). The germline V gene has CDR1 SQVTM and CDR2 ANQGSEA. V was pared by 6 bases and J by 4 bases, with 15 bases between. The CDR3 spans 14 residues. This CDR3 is CSVTPEDSTGELFF. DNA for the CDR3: TGCAGCGTAACCCCGGAGGATAGCACCGGGGAGCTGTTTTTT.

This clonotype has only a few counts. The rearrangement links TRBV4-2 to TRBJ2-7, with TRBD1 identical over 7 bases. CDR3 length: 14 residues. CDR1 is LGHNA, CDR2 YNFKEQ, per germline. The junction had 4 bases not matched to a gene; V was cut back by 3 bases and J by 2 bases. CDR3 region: CASSHGTETYEQYF. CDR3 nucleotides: TGTGCCAGCAGCCACGGGACAGAAACCTACGAGCAGTACTTC.

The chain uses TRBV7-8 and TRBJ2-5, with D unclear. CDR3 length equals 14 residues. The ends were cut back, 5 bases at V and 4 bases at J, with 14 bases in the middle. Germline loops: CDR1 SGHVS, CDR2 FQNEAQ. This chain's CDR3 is CASSVYSIGETQYF. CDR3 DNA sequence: TGTGCCAGCAGCGTATACAGTATCGGAGAGACCCAGTACTTC.

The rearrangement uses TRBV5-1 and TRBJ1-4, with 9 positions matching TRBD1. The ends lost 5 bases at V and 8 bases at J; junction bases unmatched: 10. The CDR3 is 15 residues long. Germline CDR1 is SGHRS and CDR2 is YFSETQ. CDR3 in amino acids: CASSPLGQGREKLFF. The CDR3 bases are TGCGCCAGCAGTCCCCTGGGACAGGGCAGAGAAAAACTGTTTTTT.

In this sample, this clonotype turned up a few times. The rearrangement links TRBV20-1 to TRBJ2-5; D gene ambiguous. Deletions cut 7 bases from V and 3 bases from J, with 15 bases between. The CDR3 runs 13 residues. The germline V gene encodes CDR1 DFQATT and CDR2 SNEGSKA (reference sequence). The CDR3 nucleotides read TGCAGTGAAAGAGGCCTTGGTAAAGAGACCCAGTACTTC. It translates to CSERGLGKETQYF.

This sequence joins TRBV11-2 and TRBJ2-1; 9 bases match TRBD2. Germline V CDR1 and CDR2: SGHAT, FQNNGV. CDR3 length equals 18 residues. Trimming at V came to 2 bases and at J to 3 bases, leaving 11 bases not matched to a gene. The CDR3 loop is CASSLNGGAGGVYNEQFF. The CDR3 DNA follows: TGTGCCAGCAGCTTAAATGGCGGAGCGGGAGGCGTCTACAATGAGCAGTTCTTC.

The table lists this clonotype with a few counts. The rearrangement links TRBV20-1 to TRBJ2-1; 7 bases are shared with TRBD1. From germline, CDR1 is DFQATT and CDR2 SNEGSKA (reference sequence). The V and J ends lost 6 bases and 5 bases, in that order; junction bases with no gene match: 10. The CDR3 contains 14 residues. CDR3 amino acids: CSATIGTANNEQFF. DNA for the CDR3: TGCAGTGCGACGATAGGGACAGCGAACAATGAGCAGTTCTTC.

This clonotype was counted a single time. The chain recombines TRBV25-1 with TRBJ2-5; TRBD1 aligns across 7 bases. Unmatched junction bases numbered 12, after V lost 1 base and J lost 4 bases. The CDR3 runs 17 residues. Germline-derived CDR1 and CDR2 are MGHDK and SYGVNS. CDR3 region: CASSESNWGQRIETQYF. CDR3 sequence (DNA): TGTGCCAGCAGTGAATCAAATTGGGGACAGAGAATAGAGACCCAGTACTTC.

CDR3 amino acids: CASSFRAFF. In DNA, the CDR3 is TGTGCCAGCAGCTTTCGAGCTTTCTTT. The chain has TRBV11-2 and TRBJ1-1, with D uncertain. The V gene lost 3 bases and the J gene lost 10 bases, with 3 bases spanning the gap. The CDR3 runs 9 residues. Germline CDR1 and CDR2: SGHAT and FQNNGV.

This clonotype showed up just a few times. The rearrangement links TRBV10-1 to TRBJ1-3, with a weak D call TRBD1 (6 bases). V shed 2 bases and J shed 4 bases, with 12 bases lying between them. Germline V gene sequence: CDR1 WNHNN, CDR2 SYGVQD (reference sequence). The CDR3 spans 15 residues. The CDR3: CASSEKQGSGNTIYF. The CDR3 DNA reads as TGCGCCAGCAGTGAGAAACAGGGATCCGGAAACACCATATATTTT.

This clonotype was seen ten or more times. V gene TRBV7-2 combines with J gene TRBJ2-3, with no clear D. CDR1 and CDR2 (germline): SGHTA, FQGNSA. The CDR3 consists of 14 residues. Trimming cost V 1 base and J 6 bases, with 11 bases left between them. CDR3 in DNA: TGTGCCAGCAGCTTAGTTCCTCCCCGGGATACGCAGTATTTT. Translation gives CASSLVPPRDTQYF.